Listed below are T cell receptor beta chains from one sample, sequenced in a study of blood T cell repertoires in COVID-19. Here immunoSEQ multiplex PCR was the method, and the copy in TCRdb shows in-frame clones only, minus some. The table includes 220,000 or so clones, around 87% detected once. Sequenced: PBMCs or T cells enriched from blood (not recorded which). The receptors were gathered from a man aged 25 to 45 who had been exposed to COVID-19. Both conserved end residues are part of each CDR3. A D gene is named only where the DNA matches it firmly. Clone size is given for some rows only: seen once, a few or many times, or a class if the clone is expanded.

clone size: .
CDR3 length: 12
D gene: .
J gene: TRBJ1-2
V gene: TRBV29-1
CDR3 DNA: TGCAGCGTTGAAAGAGCCTCCTATGGCTACACCTTC
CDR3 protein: CSVERASYGYTF

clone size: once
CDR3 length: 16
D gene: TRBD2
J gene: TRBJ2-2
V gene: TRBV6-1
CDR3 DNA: TGTGCCAGCAGTGTGGGCGGGGGGGCCTTACCCGGGGAGCTGTTTTTT
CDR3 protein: CASSVGGGALPGELFF

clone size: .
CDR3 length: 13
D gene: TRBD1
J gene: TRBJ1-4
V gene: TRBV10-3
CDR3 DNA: TGTGCCACCCAAGGGGGACAGAATGAAAAACTGTTTTTT
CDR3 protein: CATQGGQNEKLFF

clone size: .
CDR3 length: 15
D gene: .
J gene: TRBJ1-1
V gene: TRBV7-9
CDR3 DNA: TGTGCCAGCAGCTTAGGAAAGGGTTGGGGACACGAAGCTTTCTTT
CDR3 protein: CASSLGKGWGHEAFF

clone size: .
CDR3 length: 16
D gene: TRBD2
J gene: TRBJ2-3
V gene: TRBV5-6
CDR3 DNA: TGTGCCAGCAGCTTTCGAGGGACTAAAAGCACAGATACGCAGTATTTT
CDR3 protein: CASSFRGTKSTDTQYF

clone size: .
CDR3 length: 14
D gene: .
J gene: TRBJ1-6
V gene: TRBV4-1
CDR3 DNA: TGCGCCAGCAGCCCAGTTGGACTAGTATCACCCCTCCACTTT
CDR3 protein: CASSPVGLVSPLHF

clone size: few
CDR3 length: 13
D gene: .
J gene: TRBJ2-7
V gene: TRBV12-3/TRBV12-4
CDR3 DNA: TGTGCCAGCAGCCAGGACAGCTCCTACGAGCAGTACTTC
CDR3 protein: CASSQDSSYEQYF

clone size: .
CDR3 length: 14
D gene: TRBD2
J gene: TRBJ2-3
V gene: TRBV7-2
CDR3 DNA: TGTGCCAGCAGCTTGGCGGGGGTCACAGATACGCAGTATTTT
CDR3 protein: CASSLAGVTDTQYF

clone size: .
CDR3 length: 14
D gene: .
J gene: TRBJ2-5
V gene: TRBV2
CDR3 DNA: TGTGCCAGCAGTGAACGGGGGGCTCAAGAGACCCAGTACTTC
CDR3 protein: CASSERGAQETQYF

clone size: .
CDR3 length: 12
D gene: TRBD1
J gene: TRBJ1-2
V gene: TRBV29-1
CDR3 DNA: TGCAGCGTTGATAGGACAGGCTATGGCTACACCTTC
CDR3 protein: CSVDRTGYGYTF

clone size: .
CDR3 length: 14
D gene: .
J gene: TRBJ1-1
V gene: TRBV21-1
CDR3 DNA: TGTGCCAGCAGCTCTAAGACAGGGGGCACTGAAGCTTTCTTT
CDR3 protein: CASSSKTGGTEAFF

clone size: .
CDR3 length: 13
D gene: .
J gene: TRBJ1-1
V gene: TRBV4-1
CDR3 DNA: TGCGCCAGCAGCCAGAAGACAGCTTATGAAGCTTTCTTT
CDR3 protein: CASSQKTAYEAFF

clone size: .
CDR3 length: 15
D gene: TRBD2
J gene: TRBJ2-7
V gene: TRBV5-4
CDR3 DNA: TGTGCCAGCAGCCCTAGCGGGGGCTTTGCCTACGAGCAGTACTTC
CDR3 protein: CASSPSGGFAYEQYF

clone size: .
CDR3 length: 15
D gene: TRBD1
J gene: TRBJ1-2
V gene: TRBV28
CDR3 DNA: TGTGCCAGCAGTAGCACAGGGGCAGCTAACTATGGCTACACCTTC
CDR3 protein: CASSSTGAANYGYTF

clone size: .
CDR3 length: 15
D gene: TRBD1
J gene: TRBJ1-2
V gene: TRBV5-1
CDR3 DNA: TGCGCCAGCAGCTCGCCCCGGGACAGTAACTATGGCTACACCTTC
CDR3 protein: CASSSPRDSNYGYTF

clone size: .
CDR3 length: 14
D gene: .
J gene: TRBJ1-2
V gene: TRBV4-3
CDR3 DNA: TGCGCCAGCAGCCAAGATAGTCGGGTCCATGGCTACACCTTC
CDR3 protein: CASSQDSRVHGYTF

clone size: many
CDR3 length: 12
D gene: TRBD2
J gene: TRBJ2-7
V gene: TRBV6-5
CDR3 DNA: TGTGCCAGCCGGGGCGGGGGAAACGAGCAGTACTTC
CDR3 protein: CASRGGGNEQYF

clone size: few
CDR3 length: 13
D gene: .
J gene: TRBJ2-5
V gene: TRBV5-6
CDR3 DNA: TGTGCCAGCAGCTCCGGACTTAAAGAGACCCAGTACTTC
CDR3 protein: CASSSGLKETQYF

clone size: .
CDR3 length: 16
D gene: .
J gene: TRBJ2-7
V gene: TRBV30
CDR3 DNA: TGTGCCTGGAGTGGGAAGGGGGGGGGAAGAACCTACGAGCAGTACTTC
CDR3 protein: CAWSGKGGGRTYEQYF

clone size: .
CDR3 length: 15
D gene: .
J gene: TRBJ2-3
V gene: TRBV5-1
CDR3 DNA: TGCGCCAGCAGCTTGGGTGGGGCCCCCACAGATACGCAGTATTTT
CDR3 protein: CASSLGGAPTDTQYF

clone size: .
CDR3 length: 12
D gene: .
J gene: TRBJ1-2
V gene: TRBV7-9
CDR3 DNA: TGTGCCAGCAGCTTAGTGCAGGATGGCTACACCTTC
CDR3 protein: CASSLVQDGYTF

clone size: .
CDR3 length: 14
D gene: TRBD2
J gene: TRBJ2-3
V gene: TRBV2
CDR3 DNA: TGTGCCAGCAGTGCGGTAGCGGGGTTAGATACGCAGTATTTT
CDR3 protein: CASSAVAGLDTQYF

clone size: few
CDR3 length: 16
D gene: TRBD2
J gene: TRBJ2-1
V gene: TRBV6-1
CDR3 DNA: TGTGCCAGCAGTGAATACGCTAGCGGGTACTACAATGAGCAGTTCTTC
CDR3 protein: CASSEYASGYYNEQFF

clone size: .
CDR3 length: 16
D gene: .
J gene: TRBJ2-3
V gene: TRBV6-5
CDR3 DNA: TGTGCCAGCAGTTATAAGACTAGATTAGGTACAGATACGCAGTATTTT
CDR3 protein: CASSYKTRLGTDTQYF

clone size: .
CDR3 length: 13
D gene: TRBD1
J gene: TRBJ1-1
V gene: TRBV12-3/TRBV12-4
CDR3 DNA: TGTGCCAGCAGCCTAGGACAGGACACTGAAGCTTTCTTT
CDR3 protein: CASSLGQDTEAFF

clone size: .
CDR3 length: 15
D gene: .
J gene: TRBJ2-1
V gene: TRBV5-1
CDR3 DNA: TGCGCCAGCATGTTGGACAGTTTCGAGAACAATGAGCAGTTCTTC
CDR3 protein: CASMLDSFENNEQFF

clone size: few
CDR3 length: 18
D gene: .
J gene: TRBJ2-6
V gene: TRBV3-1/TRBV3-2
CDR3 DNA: TGTGCCAGCAGCCACACGGACTACCTGAGCTCTGGGGCCAACGTCCTGACTTTC
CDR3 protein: CASSHTDYLSSGANVLTF

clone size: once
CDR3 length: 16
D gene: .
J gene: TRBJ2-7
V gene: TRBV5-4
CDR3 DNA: TGTGCCAGCAGCCCCGGTGGACACGGAGTCTCCTACGAGCAGTACTTC
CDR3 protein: CASSPGGHGVSYEQYF

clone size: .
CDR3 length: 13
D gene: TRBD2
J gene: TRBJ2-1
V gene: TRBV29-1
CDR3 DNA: TGCAGCGTTGGAGCGGGGGGGCCAAATGAGCAGTTCTTC
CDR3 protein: CSVGAGGPNEQFF

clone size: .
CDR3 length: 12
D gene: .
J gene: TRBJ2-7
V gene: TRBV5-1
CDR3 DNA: TGCGCCAGCAGCTTGTGGCAGGGCGAGCAGTACTTC
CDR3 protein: CASSLWQGEQYF

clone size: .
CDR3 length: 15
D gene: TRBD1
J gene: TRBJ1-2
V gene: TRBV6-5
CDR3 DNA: TGTGCCAGCATCGACACGGGGACAGGGGACTATGGCTACACCTTC
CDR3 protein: CASIDTGTGDYGYTF